A single T cell receptor (beta chain) is shown here with its context. Clones were read by immunoSEQ multiplex PCR, and TCRdb kept only the in-frame ones, dropping some. Among tens of thousands of clones listed, around 88% were seen once. Germline CDR1 and CDR2: WNHNN and SYGVQD (reference sequence). The CDR3 length is 14 residues. The sample originates from a study of OX40 agonist ivuxolimab in advanced cancers. Study information: Eligibility admitted prior anti-PD-1, anti-PD-L1 or anti-CTLA-4 therapy; about 40% had some. A partial response was reached by three patients: one with hepatocellular carcinoma and two with cutaneous melanoma.

This chain links TRBV10-1 with TRBJ2-1, with 9 bases identical to TRBD2. This receptor was identified in an adult with an advanced solid tumor such as melanoma, head and neck, liver or kidney cancer. The material sequenced was CD4+ or CD8+ T cells sorted from blood, taken in a trial of the OX40 agonist ivuxolimab. The CDR3 spells CAPNIAGVSNEQFF. In nucleotides, the CDR3 is TGCGCACCAAATATAGCGGGAGTCTCCAATGAGCAGTTCTTC.